This record covers a single T cell receptor beta chain. This clonotype has at least ten counts. Its antigen specificity is not known. No much larger clone exists at a distance of one base, and base qualities are not known. The data belong to a study of human T cells and chemical hapten exposure (dated by TCRdb to 2020 to 2023). Broadly, across the study: For sensitization, 2% DPC in acetone was applied to a roughly 2 cm by roughly 2 cm area of upper inner arm skin. The study tracked peripheral blood TCR repertoire changes in vivo during primary and secondary sensitization to the hapten diphenylcyclopropenone (DPC) in alopecia patients. The patient cohort, mostly female, included alopecia areata with under or over 50% scalp involvement, alopecia totalis and alopecia universalis. Patch testing was done on the upper back using Finn chambers containing 0.01% DPC, and results were scored after 6 days according to International Contact Dermatitis Research Group standards. For TCR sequencing, blood came from about 28 alopecia patients at anywhere from one to four time points (pre-sensitization, 2, 6 and 24 weeks). Throughout the roughly 24-week study period, patients were also given weekly therapeutic DPC doses on the scalp. Blood samples were taken from patients before sensitization (week 0) and at 2, 6 and about 24 weeks after DPC sensitization. Libraries were pooled for sequencing, and per-sample TCR yields varied mainly because of small differences in library volumes within the pool.

What this sample's time point label stands for: pre-sensitization, week 0. The treatment or condition label for this specimen denotes: therapeutic diphenylcyclopropenone sensitization with weekly scalp DPC. At each patch-test visit, blood was drawn before the patch test was applied. To be eligible, patients had to be aged 18 to 70, diagnosed with alopecia and judged suitable for DPC therapy, while pregnant patients were excluded. Unfractionated whole blood was collected in Tempus Blood RNA tubes, and total RNA was extracted from that blood. Library preparation was by RACE. TCRdb shows the sequencer as NextSeq 500. During library preparation, unique molecular identifiers were attached to individual cDNA molecules so that TCRs could be counted in a quantitative, reproducible way. From each blood RNA sample, both TCR alpha and TCR beta chains were sequenced. As for how the authors treated the data: Samples had a median of approximately 96,000 TCRs, with a range from roughly 23,224 to 700,000. The Decombinator software suite was used to annotate V, J and CDR3 in the TCR reads. For the PS versus PT1 abundance plots, all samples were subsampled to the same number of TCRs (28,000). Expanded TCRs were defined as absent before sensitization and observed at least eight times at the 2-week time point. The public reads were quality trimmed at Q25 with fastp and then assembled into clones with MiXCR by TCRdb, keeping productive beta chains. Entries that share a CDR3 protein sequence are merged under the most common genes and DNA. The V and J calls were not made by the authors but by TCRdb's processing. Here the sample has 350,000 to 450,000 distinct CDR3 sequences; around 5.5% occur a single time. The biggest ten clones account for 2% to 3% of the sample.

Points the paper makes about the study in general: All patients had alopecia, a presumed autoimmune disease, so their immune response might differ from that of healthy individuals. Patch test score was positively correlated with the number of PT1 expanded TCRs, with significance at thresholds 8, 16 and 32 but not at 4. Significantly more large CDR3 similarity clusters were formed by expanded TCRs than by pre-sensitization or healthy control sets, consistent with antigen-driven responses. Repeated subsampling changed both the strength of the expansion versus patch-test correlation and the threshold at which that correlation became significant. DPC sensitization did not change how many TCRs were above 1 in 1000 frequency, and no evidence was found of alterations in global repertoire structure.

Reading from cysteine to phenylalanine, the CDR3 counts 16 amino acids. Only the CDR3 DNA stays, 48 bases, in frame from base 1. According to the germline V gene, CDR1 reads ENHRY and CDR2 reads SYGVKD. Trimming accounts for 6 bases at V and 2 bases at J, while the number of junction bases matched to no gene is 4. The sequence derives from a woman between 50 and 59 years old with alopecia areata. Some clones in this sample may be carry-over from other donors' samples. The source material was whole blood, sampled in connection with sensitization to the hapten diphenylcyclopropenone (DPC). The chain is encoded by TRBV10-3 joined to TRBJ2-3; the central 14 bases match TRBD2. The CDR3: CAIRRGLAGDTDTQYF. The nucleotide sequence is TGTGCCATCAGGCGGGGACTAGCGGGAGACACAGATACGCAGTATTTT.